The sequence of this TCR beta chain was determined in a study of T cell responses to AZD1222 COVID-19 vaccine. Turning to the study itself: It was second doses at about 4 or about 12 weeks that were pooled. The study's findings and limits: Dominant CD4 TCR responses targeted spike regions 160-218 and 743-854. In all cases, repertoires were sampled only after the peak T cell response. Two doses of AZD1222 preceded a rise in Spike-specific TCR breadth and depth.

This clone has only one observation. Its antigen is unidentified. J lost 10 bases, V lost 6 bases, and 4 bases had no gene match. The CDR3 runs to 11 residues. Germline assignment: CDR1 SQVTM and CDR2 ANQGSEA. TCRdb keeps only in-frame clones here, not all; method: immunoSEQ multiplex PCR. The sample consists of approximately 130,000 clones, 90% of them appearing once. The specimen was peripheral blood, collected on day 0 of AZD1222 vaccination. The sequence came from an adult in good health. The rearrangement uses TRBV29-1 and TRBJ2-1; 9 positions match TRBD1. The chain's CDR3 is CSVRGTGEQFF. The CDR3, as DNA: TGCAGCGTGCGGGGGACAGGGGAGCAGTTCTTC.